The T cell receptor (beta chain) described here comes from a study of T-cell reconstitution after alpha-beta-depleted transplantation in children. Ten or more counts support this clonotype. Its antigen is not identified. V was shortened by 3 bases and J by 7 bases, with 9 bases between the two germline ends. This CDR3 has 13 residues. Germline V lookup: CDR1 SGHAT, CDR2 FQNNGV. Findings of the study overall: Alpha-beta T cells about two months after transplant reportedly derived from several hundred expanded graft clones. Surviving recipient cells, namely T cells and thymic progenitors, were the source of high day-60 TCRbeta diversity in some patients.

Preparation of the TCRbeta library was carried out with unique molecular identifiers. TCRdb used MiXCR to reprocess the PCR reads, holding one entry per CDR3 protein. Of fewer than 550,000 distinct CDR3 sequences listed, about 17% are singletons. This chain links TRBV11-2 with TRBJ1-4; no definite D call. The receptor comes from a boy in the first two years of life who had a stem cell transplant for Wiskott-Aldrich syndrome, so the T cells may come from the graft donor. Sequences were derived from PBMCs, mostly from graft donor cells, sampled 360 days after TCRalphabeta/CD19-depleted stem cell transplant. The CDR3 sequence: CASSFAGSEKLFF. DNA of the CDR3: TGTGCCAGCAGCTTCGCGGGTAGTGAAAAACTGTTTTTT.